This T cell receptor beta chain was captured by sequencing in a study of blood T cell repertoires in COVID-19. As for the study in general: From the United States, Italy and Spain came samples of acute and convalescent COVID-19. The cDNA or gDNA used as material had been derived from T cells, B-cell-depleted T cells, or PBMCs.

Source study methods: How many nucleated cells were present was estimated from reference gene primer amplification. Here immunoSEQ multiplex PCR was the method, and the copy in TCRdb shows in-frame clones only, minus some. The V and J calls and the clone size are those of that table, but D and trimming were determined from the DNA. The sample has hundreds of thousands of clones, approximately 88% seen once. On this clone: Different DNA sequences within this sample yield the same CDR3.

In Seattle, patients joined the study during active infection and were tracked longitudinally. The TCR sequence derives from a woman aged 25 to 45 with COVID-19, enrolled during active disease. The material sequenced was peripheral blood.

CDR3 bases: TGTGCCAGCAGCCTATCAGGTTACGAGCAGTACTTC. Encoded protein: CASSLSGYEQYF. The chain carries TRBV7-9 and TRBJ2-7; unclear D gene. The CDR3 runs 12 residues. The germline gives CDR1 SEHNR, CDR2 FQNEAQ (reference sequence). Trimming shortened V by 5 bases and J by 4 bases, and 9 bases separated the two germline ends.